The 27 T cell receptor beta chains given below trace back to one sample, sequenced in a study of CD8+ T cells in alopecia areata. The authors extracted RNA and reverse transcribed it into cDNA as the sequencing template. The repertoire was sequenced with immunoSEQ multiplex PCR; TCRdb's copy has only in-frame clones and lacks some. This sample has 150,000 to 200,000 clones, with 60% found just once. Treatment reported: oral pan-JAK inhibitor, 5-10 mg twice daily. Specimen: CD4+ T cells sorted from blood, collected at week 24, from a patient treated with tofacitinib. These receptors were obtained from a human donor with alopecia areata.

The J gene is TRBJ1-1, the V gene TRBV5-1; 8 bases agree with TRBD1. Per the germline V gene, CDR1 is SGHRS and CDR2 is YFSETQ. The ends lost 1 base at V and 4 bases at J; junction bases unmatched: 3. This CDR3 is 14 amino acids long. CDR3 amino acids: CASSLNQGATEAFF. The CDR3 DNA sequence: TGCGCCAGCAGCTTGAACCAGGGGGCCACTGAAGCTTTCTTT.

This rearrangement joins TRBV30 to TRBJ2-3; D is uncertain. The CDR3 totals 12 residues. CDR1 and CDR2 from the germline V gene are GTSNPN and SVGIG (reference sequence). Trimming took 3 bases from V and 4 from J, leaving 8 bases between them. CDR3 nucleotide sequence: TGTGCCTGGAGCCCCCAGGCAGATACGCAGTATTTT. It codes for CAWSPQADTQYF. Using reference TRBV30 and TRBJ2-3 for the parts outside the CDR3, the full variable domain is SQTIHQWPATLVQPVGSPLSLECTVEGTSNPNLYWYRQAAGRGLQLLFYSVGIGQISSEVPQNLSASRPQDRQFILSSKKLLLSDSGFYLCAWSPQADTQYFGPGTRLTVL.

This clone was counted between two and nine times. The chain carries TRBV19 and TRBJ1-2, with TRBD1 as a possible D gene (6 bases). The CDR3 loop spans 12 amino acids. V was trimmed by 8 bases and J by 4 bases, leaving 11 bases between them. Per the germline V gene, CDR1 is LNHDA and CDR2 is SQIVND (reference sequence). CDR3 sequence (DNA): TGTGCCAGTTCAGGGGAAGTCTATGGCTACACCTTC. Translated: CASSGEVYGYTF. The variable domain in full, with the rest retrieved from reference TRBV19 and TRBJ1-2, is DGGITQSPKYLFRKEGQNVTLSCEQNLNHDAMYWYRQDPGQGLRLIYYSQIVNDFQKGDIAEGYSVSREKKESFPLTVTSAQKNPTAFYLCASSGEVYGYTFGSGTRLTVV.

The rearrangement joins TRBV2 to TRBJ2-7; D call uncertain. Germline assignment: CDR1 SNHLY and CDR2 FYNNEI. The V and J ends lost 4 bases and 1 base respectively, with 5 bases between them. CDR3 length: 12 residues. CDR3 residues: CASSASSYEQYF. The CDR3 DNA reads TGTGCCAGCAGTGCGAGTTCCTACGAGCAGTACTTC.

Remarks on this clone: Other nucleotide sequences in the sample specify the same CDR3. The rearrangement links TRBV2 to TRBJ2-5; D not certain. Germline V gene sequence: CDR1 SNHLY, CDR2 FYNNEI. Trimming cost V 3 bases and J 5 bases, with 1 base left between them. The CDR3 runs to 10 residues. The CDR3 sequence is CASSEETQYF. The CDR3 DNA reads TGTGCCAGCAGTGAGGAGACCCAGTACTTC.

The chain combines TRBV5-6 with TRBJ2-3, with D perhaps being TRBD1 or TRBD2 (6 bases each). The germline V gene encodes CDR1 SGHDT and CDR2 YYEEEE. The V end was cut by 5 bases, the J end by 6 bases, with 13 bases between. The CDR3 totals 13 residues. The CDR3 region has the DNA TGTGCCAGCAGTTTGACAGGAGGGGATACGCAGTATTTT. Its translation is CASSLTGGDTQYF.

This clone was seen only a few times. This chain links TRBV30 with TRBJ2-1; tentative D call: TRBD2 (6 bases). CDR3 length: 17 amino acids. V gave up 2 bases and J gave up 6 bases, with 23 bases separating them. The germline CDR1 and CDR2 sequences are GTSNPN and SVGIG (reference sequence). CDR3 region: CAWSPVAVAEPSNEQFF. In DNA, the CDR3 is TGTGCCTGGAGTCCCGTAGCAGTAGCGGAGCCCTCCAATGAGCAGTTCTTC.

V is TRBV15 and J is TRBJ1-5; 7 nucleotides align to TRBD1. V shed 0 bases and J 1 base; nucleotides not matched to a gene: 6. Germline V gene lookup returns CDR1 LNHNV and CDR2 YYDKDF (reference sequence). CDR3 length equals 17 residues. The CDR3 loop is CATSRERAGGSNQPQHF. DNA for the CDR3: TGTGCCACCAGCAGAGAGAGGGCAGGGGGGAGCAATCAGCCCCAGCATTTT.

The chain recombines TRBV29-1 with TRBJ1-1; TRBD1 matches 7 bases. CDR3 length equals 11 residues. CDR1 SQVTM and CDR2 ANQGSEA come from the germline V gene. V was pared by 7 bases and J by 4 bases, with 3 bases of the junction left unmatched. The CDR3 DNA reads as TGCAGCGCATACAGGGGCACTGAAGCTTTCTTT. Its translation: CSAYRGTEAFF.

There are a few counts of this clone. The V gene is TRBV4-1, the J gene TRBJ2-1; no clear D gene. The CDR3 is made up of 18 amino acids. The germline CDR1 and CDR2 sequences are MGHRA and YSYEKL. Trimming cost V 4 bases and J 0 bases, with 19 bases left between them. The CDR3 protein is CASSPGPLTHRSYNEQFF. In nucleotides, the CDR3 is TGCGCCAGCAGCCCAGGCCCCCTGACACACCGCTCCTACAATGAGCAGTTCTTC.

The chain carries TRBV5-6 and TRBJ2-5; 9 nucleotides align to TRBD1. Trimming cost V 4 bases and J 5 bases; bases outside gene matches: 12. The CDR3 sequence is 16 residues long. Germline V CDR1 and CDR2: SGHDT, YYEEEE. This CDR3 is CASSRIRDRVWETQYF. As DNA, the CDR3 is TGTGCCAGCAGCAGAATCCGGGACAGGGTATGGGAGACCCAGTACTTC.

This clone was seen a handful of times. Written as DNA, the CDR3 is TGCAGCGTCAAGGAGTTAGTTTTGGGTGAGCAGTTCTTC. Translating it yields CSVKELVLGEQFF. The chain carries TRBV29-1 and TRBJ2-1, with D unclear. This CDR3 spans 13 amino acids. Germline assignment: CDR1 SQVTM and CDR2 ANQGSEA. Trimming pared 6 bases from V and 9 bases from J, leaving 18 bases between.

This clone was seen more than once but under ten times. This sequence joins TRBV6-1 and TRBJ2-1, with 12 bases matching TRBD2. This CDR3 comprises 16 residues. V was clipped by 4 bases and J by 7 bases; unmatched bases: 8. CDR1 and CDR2 from the germline V gene are MNHNS and SASEGT. Here the CDR3 DNA reads TGTGCCAGCAGTGCGACTAGCGGGGGAACTTTTAATGAGCAGTTCTTC. Residues: CASSATSGGTFNEQFF.

This clone has a single count. V is TRBV29-1 and J is TRBJ2-1; 10 nucleotides agree with TRBD2. The CDR3 sequence is 14 residues long. CDR1 is SQVTM and CDR2 is ANQGSEA in the germline V gene. The ends lost 6 bases at V and 7 bases at J; junction bases unmatched: 9. The CDR3 DNA follows: TGCAGCGTCGTCATAAGCGGGGGGGCGAATGAGCAGTTCTTC. This encodes CSVVISGGANEQFF.

V usage is TRBV5-6 and J usage is TRBJ2-4; no firm D call. The CDR3 consists of 14 residues. Germline loops: CDR1 SGHDT, CDR2 YYEEEE. With 0 bases removed from V and 6 bases from J, the gap between germline ends came to 10 bases. The CDR3 sequence is CASSLGLPLNIQYF. The CDR3 region has the DNA TGTGCCAGCAGCTTGGGTCTACCGCTAAACATTCAGTACTTC.

The chain carries TRBV15 and TRBJ1-2, with TRBD1 matching over 9 bases. V lost 4 bases and J lost 8; bases outside the gene matches: 8. CDR3 length equals 14 residues. Germline CDR1 reads LNHNV; CDR2 reads YYDKDF (reference sequence). CDR3 sequence reads: CATSTHRTGEGYTF. DNA of the CDR3: TGTGCCACCAGCACCCACAGGACAGGGGAGGGCTACACCTTC.

This clone has only one observation. This CDR3 is CASSLGQLNYGYTF. DNA of the CDR3: TGCGCCAGCAGCTTGGGACAGCTAAACTATGGCTACACCTTC. This chain connects TRBV5-1 to TRBJ1-2; TRBD1 is a possible D gene (5 bases). V lost 0 bases, J lost 2 bases, and 8 bases lay in between. Germline CDR1 SGHRS, CDR2 YFSETQ. The CDR3 loop spans 14 amino acids.

The gene calls are TRBV29-1 and TRBJ1-2, with D possibly TRBD1 on 5 matching bases. The germline V gene encodes CDR1 SQVTM and CDR2 ANQGSEA. The CDR3 spans 13 residues. Trimming removed 5 bases at V and 8 bases at J, with 18 bases between. Here the CDR3 DNA reads TGCAGCGTTAGGAGGACCATCCGGGACGGCTACACCTTC. It translates to CSVRRTIRDGYTF.

The chain employs TRBV5-1 and TRBJ1-1, with TRBD1 identical over 7 bases. The CDR3 runs 15 residues. The V segment lost 5 bases and the J segment 4 bases; nucleotides outside the gene matches: 11. In germline, CDR1 is SGHRS, CDR2 YFSETQ. The CDR3 loop reads CASSTALAGGTEAFF. In DNA form, the CDR3 reads TGCGCCAGCAGTACCGCCCTCGCAGGGGGCACTGAAGCTTTCTTT.

The CDR3 DNA reads TGTGCCAGCAGCTTTGGGGACTATAATTCACCCCTCCACTTT. The encoded protein is CASSFGDYNSPLHF. The V and J genes are TRBV7-9 and TRBJ1-6, with no clear D. This CDR3 has 14 residues. The germline CDR1 and CDR2 sequences are SEHNR and FQNEAQ (reference sequence). Trimming removed 3 bases at V and 3 bases at J, with 6 bases between.

V gene TRBV2 combines with J gene TRBJ2-2; D possibly matches TRBD1 or TRBD2 (5 bases each). The CDR3 sequence is 14 residues long. Trimming stripped 3 bases from V and 6 bases from J, with 11 bases between. CDR1 is SNHLY, CDR2 FYNNEI, per germline. CDR3 sequence: CASSDGGTAGELFF. In DNA, the CDR3 is TGTGCCAGCAGTGATGGGGGTACGGCCGGGGAGCTGTTTTTT.

The rearrangement joins TRBV30 to TRBJ2-5; 7 bases fit TRBD1. This CDR3 has 14 residues. V lost 0 bases and J lost 5; bases outside the gene matches: 6. Germline V gene data show CDR1 as GTSNPN and CDR2 as SVGIG (reference sequence). The CDR3 DNA follows: TGTGCCTGGAGTGTACTTGGCAGGGGGGAGACCCAGTACTTC. It codes for CAWSVLGRGETQYF.

The rearrangement uses TRBV9 and TRBJ2-7; 11 bases are shared with TRBD1. This CDR3 has 15 amino acids. The V gene's germline CDR1 is SGDLS and CDR2 YYNGEE. Trimming removed 4 bases from V and 7 bases from J; junction bases left unmatched: 10. In nucleotides, the CDR3 is TGTGCCAGCAGCTCAAGGACAGGGGGCTCTGGGGAGCAGTACTTC. Translation: CASSSRTGGSGEQYF.

The V and J genes are TRBV5-1 and TRBJ2-7, with 9 bases identical to TRBD2. The CDR3 length is 14 residues. Germline-derived CDR1 and CDR2 are SGHRS and YFSETQ. With 4 bases clipped from V and 7 bases from J, the junction kept 9 bases outside the gene matches. The CDR3 DNA reads TGCGCCAGCAGCCAGGGACTAGCTGAGAGGGAGCAGTACTTC. The encoded protein is CASSQGLAEREQYF.

The V gene is TRBV30, the J gene TRBJ1-4; TRBD1 matches at 7 bases. This CDR3 spans 15 amino acids. Germline lookup yields CDR1 GTSNPN and CDR2 SVGIG (reference sequence). Losses at the gene ends were 3 bases for V and 0 bases for J; bases not matched to a gene: 4. This chain's CDR3 is CAWSKGTATNEKLFF. In DNA, the CDR3 is TGTGCCTGGAGCAAAGGGACAGCAACTAATGAAAAACTGTTTTTT.

This chain uses TRBV29-1 with TRBJ2-1; tentative D call: TRBD2 (6 bases). V lost 2 bases and J 10 bases, leaving 18 bases between the germline ends. This CDR3 is built from 14 residues. The germline V gene encodes CDR1 SQVTM and CDR2 ANQGSEA. The CDR3 here is CSVETRTGLPEQFF. The CDR3 DNA reads TGCAGCGTTGAAACCCGAACGGGACTCCCGGAGCAGTTCTTC.

The CDR3 region is CASSGLGGTDTQYF. CDR3 DNA: TGTGCCAGCTCAGGGCTCGGGGGAACAGATACGCAGTATTTT. The chain joins TRBV7-2 to TRBJ2-3, with a possible D match to TRBD2 (6 bases). There are 14 residues in the CDR3. Trimming stripped 8 bases from V and 3 bases from J, with 15 bases between. Looked up from germline, CDR1 is SGHTA and CDR2 is FQGNSA.